The 5 T cell receptor beta chains below were found in one sample sequenced in a study of glioma-infiltrating T cells after dendritic cell vaccination. Repertoires were generated with immunoSEQ multiplex PCR, while TCRdb's copy carries only in-frame clones and drops some. The sample has 85,000 to 110,000 clones, approximately 80% seen once. Sequences were derived from blood, sampled before dendritic cell vaccination. The receptors come from a human donor with glioblastoma.

The table lists this clone with a count of one. The gene calls are TRBV27 and TRBJ1-2; the D is unclear. This CDR3 region has 12 residues. The V end was cut by 11 bases, the J end by 4 bases, with 14 bases between. Per germline, CDR1 MNHEY and CDR2 SMNVEV (reference sequence). CDR3 sequence: CASSGRGYGYTF. As DNA, the CDR3 is TGTGCCTCCTCCGGACGGGGCTATGGCTACACCTTC.

The rearrangement uses TRBV7-2 and TRBJ2-7; the match to TRBD1 covers 8 bases. The CDR3 covers 14 residues. Germline assignment: CDR1 SGHTA and CDR2 FQGNSA. Germline trimming cut 4 bases from V and 4 bases from J; bases unmatched to any gene: 6. The CDR3, as DNA: TGTGCCAGCAGCTGGACAGGGAGTAAATACGAGCAGTACTTC. Translating gives CASSWTGSKYEQYF. Drawing the rest from reference TRBV7-2 and TRBJ2-7, the complete variable domain is GAGVSQSPSNKVTEKGKDVELRCDPISGHTALYWYRQSLGQGLEFLIYFQGNSAPDKSGLPSDRFSAERTGGSVSTLTIQRTQQEDSAVYLCASSWTGSKYEQYFGPGTRLTVT.

This sequence joins TRBV11-3 and TRBJ1-6; TRBD1 aligns across 7 bases. Germline assignment: CDR1 SGHNT and CDR2 YENEEA. This CDR3 region has 14 residues. J was trimmed by 7 bases and V by 0 bases; bases with no gene match: 0. CDR3 amino acids: CASSLETGNSPLHF. CDR3 coding DNA: TGTGCCAGCAGCTTAGAGACAGGGAATTCACCCCTCCACTTT.

The chain combines TRBV4-3 with TRBJ2-3; 8 bases agree with TRBD2. Germline CDR1 LGHNA, CDR2 YSLEER. J was trimmed by 5 bases and V by 4 bases; bases with no gene match: 14. The CDR3 is made up of 17 amino acids. This CDR3 reads CASSPPTRLARQDTQYF. CDR3 DNA sequence: TGCGCCAGCAGCCCCCCTACACGACTAGCGCGACAAGATACGCAGTATTTT.

The table lists this clone with a count of one. The chain is built from TRBV18 and TRBJ1-2; maybe TRBD1 (6 bases). Germline V lookup: CDR1 KGHSH, CDR2 LQKENI. The V end lost 2 bases, the J end lost 4 bases, and 17 bases lay between the germline ends. The CDR3 is 16 amino acids. The CDR3 loop is CASSPIDRRNRYGYTF. The DNA of the CDR3 is TGTGCCAGCTCACCAATTGACAGGAGGAATCGCTATGGCTACACCTTC.